This TCR beta chain derives from a study of vaccination effects on CD4 cells after COVID-19. Within the ViraFEST assay, antigen-specific CD4+ T cells underwent expansion with viral peptide pools prior to sequencing. At the end of around eleven days of culture, CD4+ T cells were isolated. BNT162b2 vaccine or mRNA-1273 vaccine was given to participants in two doses. Sequencing was performed with immunoSEQ multiplex PCR; in TCRdb, only in-frame clones are kept and a portion is missing. The table shows roughly 59,000 clones, with 78% occurring only once. Details on this clone: Its antigen is not known.

V lost 1 base, J lost 7 bases, and 10 bases lay in between. CDR3 length: 13 amino acids. Germline V gene lookup returns CDR1 SEHNR and CDR2 FQNEAQ (reference sequence). The sequenced sample was CD4+ T cells from PBMCs cultured with HCoV-OC43 spike peptides, obtained after COVID-19 vaccination. Subset given: HCoV-OC43 spike overlapping peptide pool stimulation. The gene calls are TRBV7-9 and TRBJ1-2, with unresolved D. This TCR was recovered from a human donor who received a COVID-19 vaccine. The DNA of the CDR3 is TGTGCCAGCAGCTTAGAGTGGGGAAGTGGCTACACCTTC. This sequence encodes CASSLEWGSGYTF.